These 8 T cell receptor beta chains were sequenced from one sample in a study of blood T cell repertoires in COVID-19. Assay: immunoSEQ multiplex PCR; the TCRdb copy retains only in-frame clones and omits some. The sample contains approximately 74,000 clones, about 89% of which appear only once. The sequenced sample consisted of peripheral blood. Receptors were obtained from a woman aged 55-69 years with acute or convalescent COVID-19.

This clone was detected once. V is TRBV19 and J is TRBJ2-1, with a tentative D call TRBD1 (5 bases). The CDR3 contains 14 residues. Germline V gene lookup returns CDR1 LNHDA and CDR2 SQIVND (reference sequence). V lost 3 bases, J lost 2 bases, and 8 bases lay in between. CDR3 loop: CASSIADTYNEQFF. The DNA of the CDR3 is TGTGCCAGTAGTATCGCGGACACCTACAATGAGCAGTTCTTC.

This clone was seen a few times. The rearrangement links TRBV7-3 to TRBJ2-3, with a possible D match to TRBD2 (7 bases). V was trimmed by 1 base and J by 7 bases, leaving 12 bases between them. The CDR3 has 14 residues. Looked up from germline, CDR1 is SGHTA and CDR2 is FQGTGA. DNA of the CDR3: TGTGCCAGCAGCTTAAACGGGGGGCCGAATACGCAGTATTTT. The encoded protein is CASSLNGGPNTQYF.

The chain uses TRBV7-2 and TRBJ2-3; 12 bases fit TRBD2. The germline V gene has CDR1 SGHTA and CDR2 FQGNSA. Losses at the gene ends were 2 bases for V and 3 bases for J; bases not matched to a gene: 0. This CDR3 has 15 amino acids. CDR3 sequence reads: CASSLTSGRTDTQYF. The CDR3 DNA reads as TGTGCCAGCAGCTTAACTAGCGGGAGGACAGATACGCAGTATTTT.

This clone was detected only a few times. The V gene is TRBV24-1, the J gene TRBJ1-2, with a possible D match to TRBD1 (6 bases). The germline V gene encodes CDR1 KGHDR and CDR2 SFDVKD. Trimming cost V 3 bases and J 7 bases, with 14 bases left between them. This CDR3 has 14 amino acids. Here the CDR3 DNA reads TGTGCCACCAGTGATCTAACGACAGGCTTTGGCTACACCTTC. Translated: CATSDLTTGFGYTF.

This chain connects TRBV19 to TRBJ2-2, with a possible D match to TRBD1 (6 bases). The germline V gene encodes CDR1 LNHDA and CDR2 SQIVND (reference sequence). V gave up 7 bases and J gave up 0 bases, with 15 bases separating them. The CDR3 has 16 amino acids. The CDR3 DNA is TGTGCCAGTACACAAGGACAGCGGACGAACACCGGGGAGCTGTTTTTT. This codes for CASTQGQRTNTGELFF. The full variable domain, completed using reference TRBV19 and TRBJ2-2, is DGGITQSPKYLFRKEGQNVTLSCEQNLNHDAMYWYRQDPGQGLRLIYYSQIVNDFQKGDIAEGYSVSREKKESFPLTVTSAQKNPTAFYLCASTQGQRTNTGELFFGEGSRLTVL.

V and J are TRBV6-4 and TRBJ1-6; D call uncertain. Germline V gene lookup returns CDR1 MRHNA and CDR2 SNTAGT. This CDR3 is built from 13 residues. V was shortened by 3 bases and J by 9 bases, with 9 bases between the two germline ends. The CDR3 is CASSEQFGSPLHF. The CDR3 region has the DNA TGTGCCAGCAGTGAACAATTTGGTTCACCCCTCCACTTT.

The CDR3 DNA reads as TGTGCCAGCAGTTACGGGCGATACACCGGGGAGCTGTTTTTT. This encodes CASSYGRYTGELFF. The chain has TRBV6-5 and TRBJ2-2, with no clear D. Per germline, CDR1 MNHEY and CDR2 SVGAGI. Trimming pared 2 bases from V and 3 bases from J, leaving 7 bases between. CDR3 length equals 14 residues.

This chain uses TRBV5-1 with TRBJ2-2; D is ambiguous. The V end was cut by 0 bases, the J end by 3 bases, with 12 bases between. The CDR3 spans 16 residues. CDR1 and CDR2 (germline): SGHRS, YFSETQ. The CDR3 sequence: CASSLVGRLYTGELFF. CDR3 nucleotide sequence: TGCGCCAGCAGCTTGGTGGGCCGGCTCTACACCGGGGAGCTGTTTTTT.